This T cell receptor beta chain was recorded in a study of cytomegalovirus exposure and HLA in healthy donors. The PCR made use of 60 Vbeta and 13 Jbeta primers. Libraries were prepared by immunoSEQ multiplex PCR; TCRdb keeps only in-frame clonotypes and omits some of them. This sample yields a few hundred thousand clones, of which just over 70% are seen a single time; approximately 2.5% belongs to the top ten. CDR3 length: 14 residues. Germline CDR1 reads MNHEY; CDR2 reads SMNVEV (reference sequence). With 2 bases clipped from V and 7 bases from J, the junction kept 5 bases outside the gene matches.

The receptor was derived from a female donor in good health and CMV-seronegative. The chain couples TRBV27 to TRBJ2-1; 7 positions agree with TRBD2. Sequenced input: PBMCs. The CDR3, as DNA: TGTGCCAGCAGTTTAGTCGGGGAGGGTAATGAGCAGTTCTTC. It encodes CASSLVGEGNEQFF.